Described below is a single T cell receptor beta chain sequence and its context. Antigen unknown. Just one base apart from a much larger clone, this may be a read error. This CDR3 comprises 13 residues. CDR1 is SQVTM and CDR2 is ANQGSEA in the germline V gene. V was clipped by 4 bases and J by 9 bases; unmatched bases: 11. This specimen comes from a study of blood T cells in healthy people across ages. As for the study in general: About one barcoded beta molecule per two T cells came from capture by template switching.

The study drew donors from healthy Caucasian individuals in Russia aged roughly 6 to 90. Primers used in a second PCR of roughly 6 to 12 cycles were a sample-barcoded 5' primer and a J-beta primer mix. TCRdb passed the 5' RACE reads through MiXCR, listing each CDR3 protein once. The sample consists of hundreds of thousands of distinct CDR3 sequences, 40% to 65% of them appearing once. General study findings and limits: PBMC samples, being unsorted, prevented any conclusive comparison of naive and antigen-experienced cells. The diversity estimates, figures obtained from one million T cells, were considered underestimates.

The chain couples TRBV29-1 to TRBJ1-2; 7 bases agree with TRBD1. The TCR comes from a woman older than 75 in good health. The sequencing input was blood. The CDR3 protein is CSVVAGGRYSYTF. In DNA, the CDR3 is TGCAGCGTTGTAGCAGGGGGAAGGTATAGCTACACCTTC.